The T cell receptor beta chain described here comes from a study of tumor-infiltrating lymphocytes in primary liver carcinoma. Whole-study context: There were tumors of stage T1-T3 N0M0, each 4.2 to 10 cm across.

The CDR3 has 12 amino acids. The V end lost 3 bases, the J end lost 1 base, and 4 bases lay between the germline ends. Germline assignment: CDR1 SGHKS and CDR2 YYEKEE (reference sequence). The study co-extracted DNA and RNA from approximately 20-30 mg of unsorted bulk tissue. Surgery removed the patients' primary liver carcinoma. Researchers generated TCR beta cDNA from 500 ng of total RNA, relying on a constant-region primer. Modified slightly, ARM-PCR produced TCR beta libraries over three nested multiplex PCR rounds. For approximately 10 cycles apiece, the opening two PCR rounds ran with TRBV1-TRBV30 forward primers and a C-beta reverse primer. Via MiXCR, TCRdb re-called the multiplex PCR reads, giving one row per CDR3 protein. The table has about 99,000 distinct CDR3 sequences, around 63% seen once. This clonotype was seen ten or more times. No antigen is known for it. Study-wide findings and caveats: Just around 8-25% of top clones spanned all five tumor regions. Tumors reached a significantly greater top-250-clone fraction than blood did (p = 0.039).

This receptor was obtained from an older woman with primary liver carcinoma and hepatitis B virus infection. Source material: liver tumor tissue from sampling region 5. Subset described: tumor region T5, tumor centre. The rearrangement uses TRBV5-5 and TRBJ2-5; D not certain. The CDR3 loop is CASSSFQETQYF. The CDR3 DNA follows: TGTGCCAGCAGCTCATTCCAAGAGACCCAGTACTTC. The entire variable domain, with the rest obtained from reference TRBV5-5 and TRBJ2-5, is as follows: DAGVTQSPTHLIKTRGQQVTLRCSPISGHKSVSWYQQVLGQGPQFIFQYYEKEERGRGNFPDRFSARQFPNYSSELNVNALLLGDSALYLCASSSFQETQYFGPGTRLLVL.